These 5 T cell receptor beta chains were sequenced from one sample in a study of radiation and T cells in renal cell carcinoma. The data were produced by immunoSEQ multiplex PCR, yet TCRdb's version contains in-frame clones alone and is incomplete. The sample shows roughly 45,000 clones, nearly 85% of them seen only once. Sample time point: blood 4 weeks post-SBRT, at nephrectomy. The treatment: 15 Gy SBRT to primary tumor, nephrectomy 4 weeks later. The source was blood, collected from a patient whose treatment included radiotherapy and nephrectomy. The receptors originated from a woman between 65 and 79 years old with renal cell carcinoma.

Here the CDR3 DNA reads TGTGCCAGCAGCATTAGGTCCTACAATGAGCAGTTCTTC. It specifies CASSIRSYNEQFF. The V and J genes are TRBV27 and TRBJ2-1; no clear D gene. This CDR3 region has 13 residues. Germline V CDR1 and CDR2: MNHEY, SMNVEV (reference sequence). Trimming removed 6 bases at V and 1 base at J, with 7 bases between.

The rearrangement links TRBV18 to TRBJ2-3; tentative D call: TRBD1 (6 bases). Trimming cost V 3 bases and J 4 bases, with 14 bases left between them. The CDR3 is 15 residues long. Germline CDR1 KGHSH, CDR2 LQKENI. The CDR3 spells CASSPSGDGADTQYF. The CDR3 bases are TGTGCCAGCTCACCTTCAGGGGACGGGGCAGATACGCAGTATTTT.

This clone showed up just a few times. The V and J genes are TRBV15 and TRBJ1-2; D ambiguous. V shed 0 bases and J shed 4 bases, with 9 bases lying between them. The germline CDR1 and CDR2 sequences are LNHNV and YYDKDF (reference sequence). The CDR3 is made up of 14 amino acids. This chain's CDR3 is CATSRDRSVYGYTF. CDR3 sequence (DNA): TGTGCCACCAGCAGAGATCGCAGTGTCTATGGCTACACCTTC.

CDR3 nucleotide sequence: TGTGCCAGCAGCAAATCCGGACAGGGGGCTATCTATGGCTACACCTTC. Translation gives CASSKSGQGAIYGYTF. This chain joins TRBV21-1 and TRBJ1-2; the table's TRBD1 call for D was not verified on the DNA. TRBV21-1 is a known pseudogene. The CDR3 totals 16 residues.

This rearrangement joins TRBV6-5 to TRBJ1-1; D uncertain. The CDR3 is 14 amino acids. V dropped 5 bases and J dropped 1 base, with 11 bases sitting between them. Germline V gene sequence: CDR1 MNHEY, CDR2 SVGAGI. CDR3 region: CASSPDPQNTEAFF. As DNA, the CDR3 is TGTGCCAGCAGTCCAGACCCTCAGAACACTGAAGCTTTCTTT.